This TCR beta chain was sequenced in a study of T cells after yellow fever vaccination. TCR cDNA was made by 5'RACE template switching, adding a universal primer site and UMIs. Via MiXCR, TCRdb re-called the 5' RACE reads, giving one row per CDR3 protein. The repertoire consists of 320,000 or so distinct CDR3 sequences, with 7% to 10% occurring once and the leading ten covering approximately 18%. CDR1 is SEHNR and CDR2 is FQNEAQ in the germline V gene (reference sequence). The V gene lost 10 bases and the J gene lost 4 bases, with 4 bases spanning the gap. CDR3 length: 10 residues. The V call is TRBV7-9, the J call TRBJ2-2; D remains ambiguous. Sequencing used PBMCs, obtained roughly seven weeks after the first yellow fever vaccination. The TCR comes from a man aged 18 to 29 who received the YFV17D yellow fever vaccine. CDR3 loop: CATLTGELFF. CDR3 DNA sequence: TGTGCCACCCTCACCGGGGAGCTGTTTTTT.